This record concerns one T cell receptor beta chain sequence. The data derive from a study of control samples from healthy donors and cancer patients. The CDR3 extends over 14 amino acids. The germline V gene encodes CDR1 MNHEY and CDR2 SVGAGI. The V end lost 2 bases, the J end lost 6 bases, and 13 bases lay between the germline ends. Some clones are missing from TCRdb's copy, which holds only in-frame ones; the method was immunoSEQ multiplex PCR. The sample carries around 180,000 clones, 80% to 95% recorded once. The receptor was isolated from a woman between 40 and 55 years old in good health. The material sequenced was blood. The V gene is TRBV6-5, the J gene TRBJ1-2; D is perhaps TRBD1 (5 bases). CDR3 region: CASSYTPSGDGYTF. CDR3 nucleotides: TGTGCCAGCAGTTACACACCTTCGGGGGATGGCTACACCTTC.